The 31 T cell receptor beta chains below were found in one sample sequenced in a study of blood T cells in healthy people across ages. A second PCR, run for roughly 7 to 11 cycles, used a sample-barcoded 5' primer plus a J-beta primer mix. A single record per CDR3 protein comes from TCRdb applying MiXCR to the 5' RACE reads. The sample consists of 600,000 to 1,000,000 distinct CDR3 sequences, about 62% of them appearing once. Sequenced input: blood. These receptors all come from a young man in good health.

The chain links TRBV20-1 to TRBJ2-7; D call uncertain. The J call may be faulty, since TRBJ2-5 better matches the DNA end. The CDR3 has 14 residues. The germline gives CDR1 DFQATT, CDR2 SNEGSKA (reference sequence). The CDR3 protein is CSARDGTVGETQYF. As DNA, the CDR3 is TGCAGTGCTAGAGATGGCACCGTGGGAGAGACCCAGTACTTC.

The chain has TRBV29-1 and TRBJ1-1; D may be TRBD1 (6 bases). This CDR3 contains 13 residues. V lost 7 bases and J 0 bases, leaving 12 bases between the germline ends. CDR1 SQVTM and CDR2 ANQGSEA come from the germline V gene. CDR3 in DNA: TGCAGCGCCTCGGGACATGTGAACACTGAAGCTTTCTTT. Translated, it gives CSASGHVNTEAFF.

The J gene is TRBJ2-1, the V gene TRBV20-1, with 14 bases lining up with TRBD2. This CDR3 comprises 16 residues. Germline V gives CDR1 DFQATT, CDR2 SNEGSKA (reference sequence). J lost 8 bases, V lost 0 bases, and 6 bases had no gene match. CDR3 sequence: CSARDPRTSGRHEQFF. In nucleotides, the CDR3 is TGCAGTGCTAGAGACCCGAGGACTAGCGGGAGGCATGAGCAGTTCTTC.

The sample holds a few counts of this clonotype. V gene TRBV9 combines with J gene TRBJ2-1, with 8 bases that match TRBD2. Germline values: CDR1 SGDLS, CDR2 YYNGEE. Trimming at V came to 4 bases and at J to 6 bases, leaving 12 bases not matched to a gene. This CDR3 is built from 16 residues. The CDR3 DNA sequence: TGTGCCAGCAGCATACCTCTCGGGACTAGATCCAATGAGCAGTTCTTC. Its translation: CASSIPLGTRSNEQFF. The whole variable domain, filled in from reference TRBV9 and TRBJ2-1, reads DSGVTQTPKHLITATGQRVTLRCSPRSGDLSVYWYQQSLDQGLQFLIQYYNGEERAKGNILERFSAQQFPDLHSELNLSSLELGDSALYFCASSIPLGTRSNEQFFGPGTRLTVL.

To note about this clonotype: The junction departs from germline at one end; a sequencing error may be responsible. The chain joins TRBV20-1 to TRBJ1-2; D remains unclear. From germline, CDR1 is DFQATT and CDR2 SNEGSKA (reference sequence). The CDR3 length is 15 residues. The CDR3 reads CSAGKMTSSGYGCTF. The CDR3 DNA reads TGCAGTGCTGGAAAGATGACCTCCTCGGGCTATGGCTGCACCTTC.

The chain carries TRBV25-1 and TRBJ2-4; 7 bases agree with TRBD2. The J call may be faulty, since TRBJ2-7 better matches the DNA end. The CDR3 consists of 13 residues. CDR1 MGHDK and CDR2 SYGVNS come from the germline V gene. CDR3 amino acids: CASSPLWGGEQYF. CDR3 DNA sequence: TGTGCCAGCAGTCCCCTCTGGGGGGGCGAGCAGTACTTC.

The chain couples TRBV7-2 to TRBJ2-1, with D hard to call. TRBJ2-7 matches the DNA end more closely, so the J call is doubtful. This CDR3 spans 14 amino acids. From germline, CDR1 is SGHTA and CDR2 FQGNSA. In DNA, the CDR3 is TGTGCCAGCAGCTTGACCGGAGCATCCAATGAGCAGTACTTC. Translating gives CASSLTGASNEQYF.

The CDR3 reads CASSLVGRQTYEQYF. CDR3 bases: TGTGCCAGCAGCCTCGTTGGCAGGCAGACCTACGAGCAGTACTTC. V gene TRBV7-2 combines with J gene TRBJ2-4, with D unresolved. The assigned J gene may be wrong: the sequence end matches TRBJ2-7 better. Germline V gene data show CDR1 as SGHTA and CDR2 as FQGNSA. The CDR3 spans 15 residues.

This clonotype was detected ten times or more. The V gene is TRBV20-1, the J gene TRBJ1-1; possible D gene TRBD1, 5 bases. CDR3 length equals 13 residues. Germline assignment: CDR1 DFQATT and CDR2 SNEGSKA (reference sequence). Deletions cut 6 bases from V and 3 bases from J, with 14 bases between. CDR3 in amino acids: CSAGGTADTEAFF. Here the CDR3 DNA reads TGCAGTGCCGGAGGGACGGCGGACACTGAAGCTTTCTTT.

The rearrangement links TRBV13 to TRBJ1-2, with TRBD1 identical over 7 bases. This CDR3 is built from 14 residues. The J segment lost 7 bases and the V segment lost 2 bases, leaving 7 bases of the junction unmatched. CDR1 is PRHDT and CDR2 is FYEKMQ in the germline V gene (reference sequence). CDR3 amino acids: CASSLPTGVGGYTF. Here the CDR3 DNA reads TGTGCCAGCAGCTTACCCACAGGGGTGGGTGGCTACACCTTC.

The genes are TRBV4-2 and TRBJ1-2; 9 bases fit TRBD1. The ends lost 1 base at V and 7 bases at J; junction bases unmatched: 4. This CDR3 is 14 amino acids long. CDR1 is LGHNA and CDR2 is YNFKEQ in the germline V gene. The CDR3 DNA follows: TGTGCCAGCAGCCAAGCACAGGGGGCTTGTGGCTACACCTTC. Protein product: CASSQAQGACGYTF.

The chain has TRBV12-3 or TRBV12-4 and TRBJ2-4; D is undetermined. The V end lost 6 bases, the J end lost 8 bases, and 11 bases lay between the germline ends. The CDR3 length is 12 residues. The CDR3 sequence: CASSRGPYIQYF. The CDR3 nucleotides are TGTGCCAGCAGCCGAGGACCCTACATTCAGTACTTC.

The V call is TRBV5-6, the J call TRBJ1-1, with a weak D call TRBD1 (5 bases). Germline V gene lookup returns CDR1 SGHDT and CDR2 YYEEEE. V was clipped by 4 bases and J by 1 base, with 14 bases between them. This CDR3 is built from 15 residues. The CDR3 loop is CASSLPGRTNTEAFF. CDR3 coding DNA: TGTGCCAGCAGCCTGCCGGGACGGACGAACACTGAAGCTTTCTTT.

This clonotype was seen more than once but under ten times. The chain couples TRBV7-4 to TRBJ2-5; 12 bases fit TRBD2. This CDR3 contains 16 residues. V shed 2 bases, J shed 3 bases, and the junction held 4 bases outside the gene matches. Germline V lookup: CDR1 SGHVT, CDR2 SQSDAQ. The CDR3 sequence: CASSLRLAGVEETQYF. For the CDR3, the DNA is TGTGCCAGCAGCTTACGACTAGCGGGGGTTGAAGAGACCCAGTACTTC.

The V gene is TRBV6-6, the J gene TRBJ2-1; no clear D. V lost 5 bases, J lost 5 bases, and 10 bases lay in between. Germline CDR1 MNHNY, CDR2 SVGAGI (reference sequence). The CDR3 runs 13 residues. The CDR3 bases are TGTGCCAGCAGTCAACAGAATAACAATGAGCAGTTCTTC. Protein: CASSQQNNNEQFF.

The CDR3, as DNA: TGTGCCAGCAGCAGCTGTAGGGCGGGCGAGCAGTACTTC. This translates into CASSSCRAGEQYF. J is TRBJ2-7 and V is TRBV21-1; the table gives TRBD1 as D, unverified against the DNA. TRBV21-1 has pseudogene status. The CDR3 runs to 13 residues.

This clonotype occurred a few times. In DNA form, the CDR3 reads TGTGCCAGCAGCCAAGTTTACGGGGAGAGATTGAATGAGCAGTTCTTC. This sequence encodes CASSQVYGERLNEQFF. The chain carries TRBV14 and TRBJ2-1; D possibly corresponds to TRBD2 (5 bases). Germline V gene sequence: CDR1 SGHDN, CDR2 FVKESK. V gave up 1 base and J gave up 7 bases, with 17 bases separating them. The CDR3 has 16 amino acids.

This clonotype was observed once. The chain is built from TRBV29-1 and TRBJ2-1; 7 bases fit TRBD1. The CDR3 has 13 residues. CDR1 SQVTM and CDR2 ANQGSEA come from the germline V gene. V lost 7 bases and J lost 5; bases outside the gene matches: 8. CDR3 protein: CSAGDRVNNEQFF. The CDR3 nucleotides read TGCAGCGCTGGGGACAGAGTTAACAATGAGCAGTTCTTC.

In the case of this clonotype: Mismatch with germline at one junction end may stem from a read error. The chain has TRBV4-2 and TRBJ2-7; D gene unclear. Germline loops: CDR1 LGHNA, CDR2 YNFKEQ. The CDR3 runs 13 residues. The CDR3 bases are TGTGCCAGCAGCCAGGCCCTGGGCTACAAGCAGTACTTC. Its protein is CASSQALGYKQYF.

The chain employs TRBV12-3 or TRBV12-4 and TRBJ2-3, with TRBD2 identical over 9 bases. The CDR3 sequence is 14 residues long. J gave up 6 bases and V 3 bases, and 4 bases lay outside the gene matches. This CDR3 reads CASSLGTSRDTQYF. Written as DNA, the CDR3 is TGTGCCAGCAGTTTGGGGACTAGCAGGGATACGCAGTATTTT.

In its sample, this clonotype was seen a few times. The chain couples TRBV25-1 to TRBJ2-5, with TRBD2 identical over 9 bases. Germline assignment: CDR1 MGHDK and CDR2 SYGVNS. The CDR3 loop spans 12 amino acids. V trimming: 8 bases; J trimming: 11 bases; junction bases outside the gene matches: 9. CDR3 in amino acids: CASSSGEWEQYF. The CDR3 coding sequence is TGTGCCAGCTCTAGCGGGGAGTGGGAGCAGTACTTC.

The V gene is TRBV4-2, the J gene TRBJ1-2; no clear D gene. Germline V gives CDR1 LGHNA, CDR2 YNFKEQ. V was clipped by 0 bases and J by 2 bases, with 7 bases between them. The CDR3 totals 14 residues. The CDR3 loop reads CASSQEAENYGYTF. DNA of the CDR3: TGTGCCAGCAGCCAAGAAGCAGAGAACTATGGCTACACCTTC.

In this sample, this clonotype turned up a few times. The V gene is TRBV25-1, the J gene TRBJ2-7; D is unresolved. Deletions cut 3 bases from V and 3 bases from J, with 15 bases between. There are 15 residues in the CDR3. Germline V gene sequence: CDR1 MGHDK, CDR2 SYGVNS. CDR3 residues: CASSDTGVGVYEQYF. The CDR3 region has the DNA TGTGCCAGCAGTGATACGGGTGTTGGAGTCTACGAGCAGTACTTC.

CDR3 sequence reads: CASSLARLALHEQFF. CDR3 nucleotide sequence: TGTGCCAGCAGCTTAGCGCGACTAGCGCTCCATGAGCAGTTCTTC. The chain combines TRBV7-9 with TRBJ2-1, with 8 bases lining up with TRBD2. The trim removed 0 bases at V and 8 bases at J, leaving 6 bases unmatched. The length of the CDR3 is 15 residues. CDR1 is SEHNR, CDR2 FQNEAQ, per germline (reference sequence).

This clonotype has a single count. The CDR3 DNA reads as TGTGCCAGCAGGGGACTAGCGGGAGTGTCATCGGGGGAGCTGTTTTTT. This sequence encodes CASRGLAGVSSGELFF. This sequence joins TRBV12-3 or TRBV12-4 and TRBJ2-2, with 14 bases matching TRBD2. With V trimmed by 6 bases and J by 8 bases, 8 bases remained unmatched. CDR3 size: 16 residues.

The chain combines TRBV18 with TRBJ2-5; D not certain. The J call is uncertain, as TRBJ2-7 better fits the DNA end. Looked up from germline, CDR1 is KGHSH and CDR2 is LQKENI. The CDR3 extends over 15 amino acids. CDR3: CASSPVPDGSGEQYF. As DNA, the CDR3 is TGTGCCAGCTCACCTGTCCCGGACGGATCGGGCGAGCAGTACTTC.

The chain couples TRBV3-1 to TRBJ2-6; D perhaps matches TRBD1 (5 bases). The ends were cut back, 6 bases at V and 3 bases at J, with 12 bases in the middle. Germline values: CDR1 LGHDT, CDR2 YNNKEL (reference sequence). The CDR3 runs 15 residues. The CDR3 loop reads CASRGAPFGANVLTF. CDR3 nucleotide sequence: TGTGCCAGCAGAGGGGCCCCCTTTGGGGCCAACGTCCTGACTTTC.

The chain recombines TRBV28 with TRBJ2-5; perhaps TRBD2 as D (6 bases). The CDR3 has 16 residues. Germline CDR1 and CDR2: MDHEN and SYDVKM. V lost 3 bases and J 5 bases, leaving 19 bases between the germline ends. CDR3 loop: CASSFAGLALGETQYF. CDR3 DNA: TGTGCCAGCAGTTTTGCGGGATTGGCTTTGGGTGAGACCCAGTACTTC.

A word on this clonotype: The junction differs from germline at one of its ends, possibly a read error. The V and J genes are TRBV20-1 and TRBJ1-5; no clear D. Germline V gives CDR1 DFQATT, CDR2 SNEGSKA (reference sequence). This CDR3 region has 12 residues. The CDR3 loop reads CSARAAFQPQQF. The CDR3 region has the DNA TGCAGTGCTAGAGCGGCGTTTCAGCCCCAGCAATTT.

This clonotype was observed a handful of times. The rearrangement links TRBV15 to TRBJ2-7; D gene unclear. This CDR3 has 12 residues. The germline V and J ends were trimmed by 3 bases and 2 bases, with 5 bases remaining between them. Germline V CDR1 and CDR2: LNHNV, YYDKDF (reference sequence). The DNA of the CDR3 is TGTGCCACCAGCAGCGATGCCTACGAGCAGTACTTC. The encoded protein is CATSSDAYEQYF.

The chain recombines TRBV6-2 or TRBV6-3 with TRBJ2-7; D is possibly TRBD1 (6 bases). Between the trimmed V and J ends, which lost 6 bases and 5 bases, there was a span of 17 bases. This CDR3 has 14 amino acids. Germline V gene lookup returns CDR1 MNHEY and CDR2 SVGEGT. This CDR3 reads CASSLQGPLDEQYF. The DNA for the CDR3 is TGTGCCAGCAGCTTACAGGGTCCCCTGGACGAGCAGTACTTC.